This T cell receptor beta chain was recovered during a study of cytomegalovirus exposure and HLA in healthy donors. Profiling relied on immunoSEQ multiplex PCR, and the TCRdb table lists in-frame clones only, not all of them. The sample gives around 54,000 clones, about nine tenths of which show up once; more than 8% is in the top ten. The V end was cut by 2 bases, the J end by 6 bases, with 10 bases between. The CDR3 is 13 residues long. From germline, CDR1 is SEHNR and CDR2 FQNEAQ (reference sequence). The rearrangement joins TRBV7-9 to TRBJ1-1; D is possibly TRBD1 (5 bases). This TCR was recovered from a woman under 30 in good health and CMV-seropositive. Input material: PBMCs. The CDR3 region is CASSLQGNAEAFF. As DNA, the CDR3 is TGTGCCAGCAGCTTACAGGGTAACGCTGAAGCTTTCTTT.